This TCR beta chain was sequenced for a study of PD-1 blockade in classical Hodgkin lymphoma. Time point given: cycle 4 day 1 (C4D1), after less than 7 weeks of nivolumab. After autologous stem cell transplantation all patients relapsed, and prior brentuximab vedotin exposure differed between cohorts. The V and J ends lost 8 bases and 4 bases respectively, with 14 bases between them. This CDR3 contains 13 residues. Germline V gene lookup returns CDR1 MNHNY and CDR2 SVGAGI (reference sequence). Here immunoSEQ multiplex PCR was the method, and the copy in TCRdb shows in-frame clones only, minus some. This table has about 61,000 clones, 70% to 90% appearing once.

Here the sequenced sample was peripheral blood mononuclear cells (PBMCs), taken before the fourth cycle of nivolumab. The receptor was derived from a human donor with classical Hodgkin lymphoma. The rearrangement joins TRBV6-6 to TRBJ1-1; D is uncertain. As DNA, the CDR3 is TGTGCCAGCGACGACCTATCCGTCACTGAAGCTTTCTTT. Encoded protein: CASDDLSVTEAFF.